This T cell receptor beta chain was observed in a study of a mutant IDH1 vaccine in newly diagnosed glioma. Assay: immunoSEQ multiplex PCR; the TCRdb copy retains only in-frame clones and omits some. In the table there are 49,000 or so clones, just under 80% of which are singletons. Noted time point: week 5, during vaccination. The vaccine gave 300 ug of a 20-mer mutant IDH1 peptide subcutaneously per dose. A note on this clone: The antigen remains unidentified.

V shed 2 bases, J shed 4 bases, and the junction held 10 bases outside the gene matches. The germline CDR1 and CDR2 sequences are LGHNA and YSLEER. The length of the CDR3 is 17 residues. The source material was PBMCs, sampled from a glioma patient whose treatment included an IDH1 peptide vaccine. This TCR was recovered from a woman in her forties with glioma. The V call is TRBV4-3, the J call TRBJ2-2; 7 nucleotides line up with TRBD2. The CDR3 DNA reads TGCGCCAGCAGCCAACCTACTAGCGAGGTGGTCACCGGGGAGCTGTTTTTT. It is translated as CASSQPTSEVVTGELFF.